Below, one TCR beta chain is given with its context. This sample is part of a study of T-cell memory formation after mild COVID-19. It was 5'RACE with constant-segment primers that produced the TCR alpha and TCR beta cDNA libraries, which carried sample barcodes and UMIs. TCRdb ran MiXCR on the 5' RACE reads and lists one entry per CDR3 protein. Seen here are 170,000 or so distinct CDR3 sequences, about 21% observed once, and the top ten hold under 25%. The receptor comes from an adult woman who had mild COVID-19 (a few samples of this study predate the infection). Cell type and time point are not known. The sequencing input was PBMCs or a T cell subset sorted from them (not recorded which).

The CDR3 is CASSPTSGAYEQYF. The CDR3 DNA is TGTGCCAGTAGTCCGACTAGCGGGGCCTACGAGCAGTACTTC. J is TRBJ2-7 and V is TRBV19; TRBD2 matches 11 bases. The CDR3 spans 14 residues. Germline trimming cut 5 bases from V and 2 bases from J; bases unmatched to any gene: 2. Germline V gene sequence: CDR1 LNHDA, CDR2 SQIVND (reference sequence).